This TCR beta chain was obtained from a study of cytomegalovirus exposure and HLA in healthy donors. As for the study in general: Among the 300 to 400 donors who were genotyped, about 86% fell in the genetic ancestry cluster that is associated with self-reported Caucasian donors. Notes on the study in general: Being productive about 87% or about 30% of the time was typical of most TCR beta V segments in an earlier analysis. In vitro confirmation showed three CMV-associated chains to be CMV antigen specific.

As concerns this clone: No antigen is known for it.

The CDR3 spans 16 residues. The V and J ends lost 7 bases and 5 bases, in that order; junction bases with no gene match: 13. Germline CDR1 MNHNY, CDR2 SVGAGI (reference sequence). The PCR ran on 60 Vbeta and 13 Jbeta primers. Sequencing was performed with immunoSEQ multiplex PCR; in TCRdb, only in-frame clones are kept and a portion is missing. There are more than 100,000 clones in the sample; about four fifths occur only once, and 8.5% to 10% lies in the top ten. Sequencing was performed on PBMCs. The V gene is TRBV6-6, the J gene TRBJ2-5; 10 nucleotides align to TRBD2. This TCR came from a female donor in good health and CMV-seropositive. As DNA, the CDR3 is TGTGCCAGCACGAGCTCTAGCGGGGGCCTCCGGGAGACCCAGTACTTC. It codes for CASTSSSGGLRETQYF.